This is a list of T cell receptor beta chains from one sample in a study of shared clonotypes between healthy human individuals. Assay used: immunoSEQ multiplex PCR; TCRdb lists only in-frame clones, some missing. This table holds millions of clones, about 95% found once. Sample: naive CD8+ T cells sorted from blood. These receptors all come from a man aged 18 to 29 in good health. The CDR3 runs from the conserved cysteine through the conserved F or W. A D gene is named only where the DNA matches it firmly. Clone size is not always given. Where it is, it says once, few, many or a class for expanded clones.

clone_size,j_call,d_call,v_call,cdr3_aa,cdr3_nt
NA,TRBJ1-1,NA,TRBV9,CASSVGPITEAFF,TGTGCCAGCAGCGTAGGCCCGATTACTGAAGCTTTCTTT
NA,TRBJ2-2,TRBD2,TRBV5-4,CASSLVRLAGGPPGELFF,TGTGCCAGCAGCTTGGTTCGTCTAGCGGGAGGGCCTCCCGGGGAGCTGTTTTTT
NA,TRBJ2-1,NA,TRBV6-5,CASSYSGPIYNEQFF,TGTGCCAGCAGTTACTCGGGGCCCATATACAATGAGCAGTTCTTC
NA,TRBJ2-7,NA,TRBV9,CASSLSGDTVYEQYF,TGTGCCAGCAGCCTCAGCGGAGACACCGTGTACGAGCAGTACTTC
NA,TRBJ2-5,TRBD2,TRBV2,CASTNLGREETQYF,TGTGCCAGCACAAATTTGGGGAGGGAAGAGACCCAGTACTTC
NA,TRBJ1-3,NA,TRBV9,CASSVGDTGNTIYF,TGTGCCAGCAGCGTAGGAGATACAGGAAACACCATATATTTT
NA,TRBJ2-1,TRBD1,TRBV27,CATLTGSGQFF,TGTGCCACCCTGACAGGGTCCGGGCAGTTCTTC
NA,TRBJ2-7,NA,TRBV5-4,CASSTDSYEQYF,TGTGCCAGCAGCACCGACTCCTACGAGCAGTACTTC
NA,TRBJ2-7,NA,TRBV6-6,CASSYYGPTYEQYF,TGTGCCAGCAGTTACTACGGTCCGACCTACGAGCAGTACTTC
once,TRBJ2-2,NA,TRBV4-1,CASSPVDTGELFF,TGCGCCAGCAGCCCGGTCGACACCGGGGAGCTGTTTTTT
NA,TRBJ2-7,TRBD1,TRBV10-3,CAISGTGETYEQYF,TGTGCCATCAGTGGGACAGGGGAAACCTACGAGCAGTACTTC
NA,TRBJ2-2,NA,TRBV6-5,CASSYLGQYGTGELFF,TGTGCCAGCAGTTACTTGGGACAATACGGCACCGGGGAGCTGTTTTTT
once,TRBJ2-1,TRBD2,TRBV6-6,CATSGESYNEQFF,TGTGCCACGAGCGGGGAGTCCTACAATGAGCAGTTCTTC
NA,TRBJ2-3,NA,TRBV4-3,CASSQDTGGRLLTDTQYF,TGCGCCAGCAGCCAAGATACAGGCGGCAGGCTCCTCACAGATACGCAGTATTTT
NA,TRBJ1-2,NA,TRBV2,CARGGAEDYGYTF,TGTGCCCGGGGGGGGGCAGAAGACTATGGCTACACCTTC
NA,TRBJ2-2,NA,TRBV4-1,CASSQDRGMNTGELFF,TGCGCCAGCAGCCAAGATCGGGGAATGAACACCGGGGAGCTGTTTTTT
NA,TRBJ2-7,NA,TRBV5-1,CASSLRQTYEQYF,TGCGCCAGCAGCTTGAGGCAGACCTACGAGCAGTACTTC
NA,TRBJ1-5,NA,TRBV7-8,CASTSSGGNDPQHF,TGTGCCAGCACCTCCTCGGGGGGGAACGACCCCCAGCATTTT
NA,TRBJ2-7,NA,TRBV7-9,CASSAPLVPYEQYF,TGTGCCAGCAGCGCCCCTCTGGTACCCTACGAGCAGTACTTC
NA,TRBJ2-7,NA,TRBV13,CASSPRGAGTSLYEQYF,TGTGCCAGCAGCCCCCGGGGAGCCGGGACAAGCCTCTACGAGCAGTACTTC
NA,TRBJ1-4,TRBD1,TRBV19,CATGQGAGEKLFF,TGTGCCACCGGACAGGGGGCGGGTGAAAAACTGTTTTTT
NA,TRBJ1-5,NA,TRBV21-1,CASSTLKGDCFYSNQPQHF,TGTGCCAGCAGCACCTTAAAGGGGGACTGTTTTTATAGCAATCAGCCCCAGCATTTT
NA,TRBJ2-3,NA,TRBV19,CASSPRMGHTDTQYF,TGTGCCAGTAGTCCTCGAATGGGGCACACAGATACGCAGTATTTT